This T cell receptor beta chain was sequenced in a study of T cells after yellow fever vaccination. On the study more broadly: SMART-Seq v4 Ultra Low Input handled preparation of low-cell-number fractions.

The CDR3 has 12 amino acids. V was trimmed by 3 bases and J by 7 bases, leaving 7 bases between them. Conversion of TCR transcripts into cDNA relied on 5'RACE template switching, which added a universal primer site and UMIs. TCRdb reprocessed the 5' RACE reads via MiXCR and lists one record per CDR3 protein. The sample yields a few hundred thousand distinct CDR3 sequences, around 13% seen once. The V and J genes are TRBV12-3 or TRBV12-4 and TRBJ1-5; D is uncertain. Here the sequenced sample was CD4+ T cells sorted from PBMCs, taken 15 days after the yellow fever booster vaccination. This sequence was found in a man younger than 35 who received the YFV17D yellow fever vaccine. DNA of the CDR3: TGTGCCAGCAGTTTTGGTTGGCAGCCCCAGCATTTT. Translation gives CASSFGWQPQHF.